The 20 T cell receptor beta chains listed next were all sequenced from one sample in a study of cytomegalovirus exposure and HLA in healthy donors (dated 2017 in TCRdb). Libraries were built with the immunoSEQ multiplex PCR assay. A mixture of 60 forward primers for TCR Vbeta segments and 13 reverse primers for TCR Jbeta segments was used in the multiplex PCR. In its TCRdb copy, this immuneACCESS table keeps in-frame sequences only and misses some clones. Where compared with another copy, unresolved V genes explain less than half of these, and the others have no known cause. This sample gives over 250,000 clones in total; about nine tenths of them show up just once. The ten largest clones capture roughly 4% of the sample. The source material was PBMCs. These receptors were obtained from a man aged 40-50 years in good health and CMV-seropositive.

This rearrangement joins TRBV28 to TRBJ1-2; TRBD1 aligns across 8 bases. There are 14 residues in the CDR3. Germline-derived CDR1 and CDR2 are MDHEN and SYDVKM. V dropped 5 bases and J dropped 7; count of bases not matched to a gene: 9. The CDR3 DNA sequence: TGTGCCAGCAGTACGTTGGACAGGGTGTCTGGCTACACCTTC. It translates to CASSTLDRVSGYTF.

The chain couples TRBV5-1 to TRBJ1-2; D gene uncertain. Germline V gene sequence: CDR1 SGHRS, CDR2 YFSETQ. This CDR3 has 14 amino acids. Trimming shortened V by 1 base and J by 1 base, and 8 bases separated the two germline ends. The CDR3 sequence: CASSLKRFNYGYTF. As DNA, the CDR3 is TGCGCCAGCAGCTTGAAGCGCTTTAACTATGGCTACACCTTC.

V and J are TRBV5-4 and TRBJ2-7; TRBD2 agrees at 11 bases. With 1 base clipped from V and 7 bases from J, the junction kept 4 bases outside the gene matches. Germline V gene lookup returns CDR1 SGHNT and CDR2 YYREEE (reference sequence). The CDR3 runs to 14 residues. The CDR3 coding sequence is TGTGCCAGCAGCTTGACTAGCGGGAGTAGAGAGCAGTACTTC. Translation gives CASSLTSGSREQYF. The whole variable domain, remainder taken from reference TRBV5-4 and TRBJ2-7, is ETGVTQSPTHLIKTRGQQVTLRCSSQSGHNTVSWYQQALGQGPQFIFQYYREEENGRGNFPPRFSGLQFPNYSSELNVNALELDDSALYLCASSLTSGSREQYFGPGTRLTVT.

J is TRBJ2-5 and V is TRBV29-1; perhaps TRBD1 as D (5 bases). The germline gives CDR1 SQVTM, CDR2 ANQGSEA. V was clipped by 4 bases and J by 2 bases, with 5 bases between them. The CDR3 consists of 11 residues. CDR3 loop: CSVAGQETQYF. CDR3 DNA: TGCAGCGTTGCAGGGCAAGAGACCCAGTACTTC.

The table lists this clone with a count of one. The chain couples TRBV28 to TRBJ2-7; TRBD1 aligns across 9 bases. Trimming removed 4 bases from V and 6 bases from J; junction bases left unmatched: 1. CDR3 length: 12 residues. Germline V gene data show CDR1 as MDHEN and CDR2 as SYDVKM. In DNA form, the CDR3 reads TGTGCCAGCAGTTGGACAGGGGCCGAGCAGTACTTC. Residues: CASSWTGAEQYF. Combining the CDR3 with reference TRBV28 and TRBJ2-7 gives the whole variable domain DVKVTQSSRYLVKRTGEKVFLECVQDMDHENMFWYRQDPGLGLRLIYFSYDVKMKEKGDIPEGYSVSREKKERFSLILESASTNQTSMYLCASSWTGAEQYFGPGTRLTVT.

CDR3 residues: CASSIIRTSLRETQYF. DNA for the CDR3: TGTGCCAGTAGTATAATCAGGACTAGTTTGAGAGAGACCCAGTACTTC. V and J are TRBV19 and TRBJ2-5; 7 bases are shared with TRBD2. Germline-derived CDR1 and CDR2 are LNHDA and SQIVND (reference sequence). Unmatched junction bases numbered 10, after V lost 2 bases and J lost 4 bases. This CDR3 is 16 amino acids long. Combining the CDR3 with reference TRBV19 and TRBJ2-5 gives the whole variable domain DGGITQSPKYLFRKEGQNVTLSCEQNLNHDAMYWYRQDPGQGLRLIYYSQIVNDFQKGDIAEGYSVSREKKESFPLTVTSAQKNPTAFYLCASSIIRTSLRETQYFGPGTRLLVL.

A few counts support this clone. V usage is TRBV5-6 and J usage is TRBJ2-7; 7 nucleotides line up with TRBD1. CDR3 length equals 15 residues. Germline V lookup: CDR1 SGHDT, CDR2 YYEEEE. The trim removed 4 bases at V and 3 bases at J, leaving 10 bases unmatched. CDR3 residues: CASSRQGIKSYEQYF. The CDR3 DNA reads as TGTGCCAGCAGCCGACAGGGAATTAAGAGCTACGAGCAGTACTTC.

This chain links TRBV11-2 with TRBJ2-3; possible D gene TRBD2, 5 bases. CDR3 length: 13 residues. The V gene lost 0 bases and the J gene lost 8 bases, with 9 bases spanning the gap. The germline V gene encodes CDR1 SGHAT and CDR2 FQNNGV. The CDR3 DNA follows: TGTGCCAGCAGCTTAGAGGTGCGGGCTACGCAGTATTTT. It yields the protein CASSLEVRATQYF.

This clone was seen once. This rearrangement joins TRBV19 to TRBJ2-1, with 8 bases that match TRBD2. CDR1 LNHDA and CDR2 SQIVND come from the germline V gene (reference sequence). The CDR3 consists of 15 residues. The ends lost 3 bases at V and 2 bases at J; junction bases unmatched: 3. The CDR3 nucleotides are TGTGCCAGTAGTATCACTAGCGGAACCTACAATGAGCAGTTCTTC. Translating gives CASSITSGTYNEQFF.

This clone was observed a single time. This chain links TRBV13 with TRBJ1-2; 7 positions match TRBD1. Unmatched junction bases numbered 13, after V lost 4 bases and J lost 5 bases. CDR1 is PRHDT, CDR2 FYEKMQ, per germline (reference sequence). The CDR3 covers 16 residues. The CDR3 sequence: CASSSKSSGTAYGYTF. The CDR3, as DNA: TGTGCCAGCAGCTCTAAATCGTCCGGGACAGCTTATGGCTACACCTTC. Full variable domain (missing parts from reference TRBV13 and TRBJ1-2): AAGVIQSPRHLIKEKRETATLKCYPIPRHDTVYWYQQGPGQDPQFLISFYEKMQSDKGSIPDRFSAQQFSDYHSELNMSSLELGDSALYFCASSSKSSGTAYGYTFGSGTRLTVV.

This clone was observed a handful of times. One junction end does not reproduce the germline sequence, and a read error may be involved. V gene TRBV7-7 combines with J gene TRBJ2-7, with TRBD1 as a possible D gene (5 bases). Germline CDR1 SSHAT, CDR2 FNYEAQ (reference sequence). This CDR3 is 15 amino acids long. CDR3 region: CASSYRIDSSYEQYF. The DNA for the CDR3 is TGTGCTAGCAGCTACCGAATTGACAGCTCCTACGAGCAGTACTTC.

The V gene is TRBV30, the J gene TRBJ1-5; 9 bases line up with TRBD1. The CDR3 length is 14 residues. Germline V gene lookup returns CDR1 GTSNPN and CDR2 SVGIG (reference sequence). V lost 2 bases to trimming and J lost 4 bases; unmatched junction nucleotides: 3. The CDR3 spells CAWSSGQGNQPQHF. The CDR3 region has the DNA TGTGCCTGGAGTTCCGGACAGGGGAATCAGCCCCAGCATTTT.

The V call is TRBV5-1, the J call TRBJ2-5; perhaps TRBD2 as D (5 bases). There are 14 residues in the CDR3. The V and J ends lost 1 base and 7 bases respectively, with 14 bases between them. From germline, CDR1 is SGHRS and CDR2 YFSETQ. The CDR3 reads CASSLQGGGGTQYF. Written as DNA, the CDR3 is TGCGCCAGCAGCTTGCAAGGCGGTGGAGGGACCCAGTACTTC.

The chain uses TRBV15 and TRBJ2-3; 8 bases fit TRBD2. Germline CDR1 LNHNV, CDR2 YYDKDF (reference sequence). The CDR3 has 15 amino acids. The V gene end was trimmed by 1 base and the J gene end by 0 bases; junction bases not matched to a gene: 0. CDR3 in amino acids: CATSRVAGSTDTQYF. In DNA, the CDR3 is TGTGCCACCAGCAGAGTAGCGGGAAGCACAGATACGCAGTATTTT.

This sequence joins TRBV27 and TRBJ2-7, with 9 bases identical to TRBD1. The germline CDR1 and CDR2 sequences are MNHEY and SMNVEV (reference sequence). V lost 2 bases to trimming and J lost 4 bases; unmatched junction nucleotides: 3. The CDR3 runs 14 residues. The CDR3 reads CASSLEQGAYEQYF. The CDR3 coding sequence is TGTGCCAGCAGTTTAGAACAGGGGGCTTACGAGCAGTACTTC.

The rearrangement joins TRBV27 to TRBJ2-4, with 11 bases that match TRBD1. The CDR3 has 18 residues. The V segment lost 4 bases and the J segment 2 bases; nucleotides outside the gene matches: 10. Germline CDR1 MNHEY, CDR2 SMNVEV (reference sequence). The CDR3 DNA reads as TGTGCCAGCAGTTGGGTCGGGGGACAGGGGGGAACCAAAAACATTCAGTACTTC. This sequence encodes CASSWVGGQGGTKNIQYF.

The rearrangement uses TRBV30 and TRBJ2-3; a weak D match, TRBD2 (5 bases). V was shortened by 6 bases and J by 4 bases, with 17 bases between the two germline ends. Germline values: CDR1 GTSNPN, CDR2 SVGIG (reference sequence). The CDR3 totals 14 residues. The DNA of the CDR3 is TGTGCCTGTCCGGGATCAGATCGGTCAGATACGCAGTATTTT. Amino acids: CACPGSDRSDTQYF.

This clone was recorded a few times. The J gene is TRBJ2-6, the V gene TRBV11-2, with 10 bases matching TRBD1. From germline, CDR1 is SGHAT and CDR2 FQNNGV. There are 18 residues in the CDR3. Unmatched junction bases numbered 8, after V lost 4 bases and J lost 2 bases. This CDR3 reads CASSSIRDRGPGANVLTF. The CDR3 DNA is TGTGCCAGCAGCTCGATCCGGGACAGGGGCCCTGGGGCCAACGTCCTGACTTTC.

This clone was observed a handful of times. V usage is TRBV28 and J usage is TRBJ2-7, with D hard to call. Between the trimmed V and J ends, which lost 3 bases and 0 bases, there was a span of 9 bases. The germline V gene encodes CDR1 MDHEN and CDR2 SYDVKM. The CDR3 is 14 amino acids. The CDR3 loop reads CASSLFRSSYEQYF. The CDR3 DNA follows: TGTGCCAGCAGTTTGTTCAGAAGCTCCTACGAGCAGTACTTC. Variable domain in full (rest from reference TRBV28 and TRBJ2-7): DVKVTQSSRYLVKRTGEKVFLECVQDMDHENMFWYRQDPGLGLRLIYFSYDVKMKEKGDIPEGYSVSREKKERFSLILESASTNQTSMYLCASSLFRSSYEQYFGPGTRLTVT.

This chain uses TRBV19 with TRBJ1-5, with D possibly being TRBD1 (6 bases). CDR1 and CDR2 from the germline V gene are LNHDA and SQIVND (reference sequence). The CDR3 is 16 residues long. The V gene lost 3 bases and the J gene lost 0 bases, with 12 bases spanning the gap. For the CDR3, the DNA is TGTGCCAGTAGTATCGTGGGGACACATAGCAATCAGCCCCAGCATTTT. This translates into CASSIVGTHSNQPQHF.